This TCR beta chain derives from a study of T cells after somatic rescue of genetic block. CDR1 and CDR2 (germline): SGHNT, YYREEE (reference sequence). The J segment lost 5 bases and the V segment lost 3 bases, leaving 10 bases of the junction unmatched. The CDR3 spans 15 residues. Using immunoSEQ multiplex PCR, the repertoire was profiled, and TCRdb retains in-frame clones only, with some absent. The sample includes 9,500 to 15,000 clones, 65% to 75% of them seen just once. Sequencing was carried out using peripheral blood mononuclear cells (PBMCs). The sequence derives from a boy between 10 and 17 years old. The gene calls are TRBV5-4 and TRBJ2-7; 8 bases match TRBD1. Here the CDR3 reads CASSSRQGRSHEQYF. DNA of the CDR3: TGTGCCAGCAGCTCAAGACAGGGGCGATCCCACGAGCAGTACTTC.